This is a list of T cell receptor beta chains from one sample in a study of metastatic and nonmetastatic thyroid tumors. TCRdb re-called the PCR reads through MiXCR. The table includes about 24,000 clones, over 20% detected once. The sequenced sample was blood. Every receptor here comes from a female donor with papillary thyroid cancer or a benign thyroid nodule (not recorded which). Some clones in this sample may be carry-over from other donors' samples. CDR3s include the opening cysteine and the closing phenylalanine or tryptophan. Fields, in order: V gene, D gene, J gene, clone size, CDR3 protein, CDR3 DNA. The D gene is left open where the match is weak. Clone size appears in some rows only: once, few, many, or a class for an expanded clone.

V gene: TRBV20-1; D gene: NA; J gene: TRBJ2-7; clone size: NA; CDR3 protein: CSARGNYEQYF; CDR3 DNA: TGCAGTGCTAGAGGGAACTACGAGCAGTACTTC
V gene: TRBV25-1; D gene: NA; J gene: TRBJ2-1; clone size: many; CDR3 protein: CASSLGGKGYYNEQFF; CDR3 DNA: TGTGCCAGCAGCCTAGGAGGGAAGGGCTACTACAATGAGCAGTTCTTC
V gene: TRBV20-1; D gene: NA; J gene: TRBJ2-1; clone size: medium-sized; CDR3 protein: CSASDPGLNYNEQFF; CDR3 DNA: TGCAGTGCTAGTGACCCGGGCCTCAACTACAATGAGCAGTTCTTC
V gene: TRBV12-3/TRBV12-4; D gene: NA; J gene: TRBJ1-1; clone size: NA; CDR3 protein: CASSLWVNTEAFF; CDR3 DNA: TGTGCCAGCAGTTTATGGGTGAACACTGAAGCTTTCTTT
V gene: TRBV5-1; D gene: TRBD1; J gene: TRBJ1-2; clone size: once; CDR3 protein: CASSLGGGRVYTF; CDR3 DNA: TGCGCCAGCAGCCTGGGAGGGGGCCGGGTCTACACCTTC
V gene: TRBV27; D gene: TRBD2; J gene: TRBJ2-1; clone size: NA; CDR3 protein: CASSPTRTSGRMGEQFF; CDR3 DNA: TGTGCCAGCAGTCCTACCCGGACTAGCGGGAGAATGGGTGAGCAGTTCTTC
V gene: TRBV4-1; D gene: TRBD1; J gene: TRBJ1-6; clone size: many; CDR3 protein: CASSQATGEYNSPLHF; CDR3 DNA: TGCGCCAGCAGCCAAGCGACAGGGGAATATAATTCACCCCTCCACTTT
V gene: TRBV20-1; D gene: NA; J gene: TRBJ1-1; clone size: many; CDR3 protein: CMPGRVNTEAFF; CDR3 DNA: TGCATGCCGGGGCGGGTGAACACTGAAGCTTTCTTT
V gene: TRBV7-6; D gene: TRBD2; J gene: TRBJ2-7; clone size: NA; CDR3 protein: CASSLGGAGNLEQYF; CDR3 DNA: TGTGCCAGCAGCTTGGGGGGAGCGGGAAATCTTGAGCAGTACTTC
V gene: TRBV18; D gene: TRBD1; J gene: TRBJ1-3; clone size: many; CDR3 protein: CASSQGQANSGNTIYF; CDR3 DNA: TGTGCCAGCTCACAGGGACAGGCAAACTCTGGAAACACCATATATTTT
V gene: TRBV9; D gene: NA; J gene: TRBJ1-3; clone size: many; CDR3 protein: CASSVESGSSGNTIYF; CDR3 DNA: TGTGCCAGCAGCGTAGAATCCGGATCCTCTGGAAACACCATATATTTT
V gene: TRBV29-1; D gene: NA; J gene: TRBJ1-3; clone size: many; CDR3 protein: CSVPDPVAGNTIYF; CDR3 DNA: TGCAGCGTTCCCGATCCCGTGGCTGGAAACACCATATATTTT
V gene: TRBV18; D gene: NA; J gene: TRBJ1-1; clone size: many; CDR3 protein: CASSATSLGTEAFF; CDR3 DNA: TGTGCCAGCTCAGCGACATCCCTGGGCACTGAAGCTTTCTTT
V gene: TRBV10-1; D gene: NA; J gene: TRBJ2-7; clone size: medium-sized; CDR3 protein: CASPGYEQYF; CDR3 DNA: TGCGCCAGCCCAGGATACGAGCAGTACTTC
V gene: TRBV7-2; D gene: NA; J gene: TRBJ2-2; clone size: many; CDR3 protein: CASSRQVTGELFF; CDR3 DNA: TGTGCCAGCAGCCGACAGGTCACCGGGGAGCTGTTTTTT
V gene: TRBV2; D gene: TRBD1; J gene: TRBJ1-1; clone size: many; CDR3 protein: CASTGSTGGYTEAFF; CDR3 DNA: TGTGCCAGCACTGGTTCGACAGGGGGCTACACTGAAGCTTTCTTT
V gene: TRBV12-3/TRBV12-4; D gene: TRBD1; J gene: TRBJ1-1; clone size: many; CDR3 protein: CASSPSTGADTEAFF; CDR3 DNA: TGTGCCAGCAGTCCCTCAACAGGGGCGGACACTGAAGCTTTCTTT
V gene: TRBV6-5; D gene: NA; J gene: TRBJ1-2; clone size: many; CDR3 protein: CASSYSGPAINYGYTF; CDR3 DNA: TGTGCCAGCAGTTACTCGGGACCGGCGATAAACTATGGCTACACCTTC
V gene: TRBV10-2; D gene: TRBD1; J gene: TRBJ2-7; clone size: many; CDR3 protein: CASHRRDSTYEQYF; CDR3 DNA: TGCGCCAGTCACCGCCGGGACAGTACCTACGAGCAGTACTTC
V gene: TRBV6-1; D gene: TRBD1; J gene: TRBJ1-2; clone size: medium-sized; CDR3 protein: CASSEGTGEALNGYTF; CDR3 DNA: TGTGCCAGCAGTGAAGGGACAGGGGAGGCCCTGAATGGCTACACCTTC
V gene: TRBV13; D gene: TRBD2; J gene: TRBJ2-2; clone size: few; CDR3 protein: CASSLAGLAGVGASTGELFF; CDR3 DNA: TGTGCCAGCAGCCTTGCGGGACTAGCGGGAGTTGGGGCGAGTACCGGGGAGCTGTTTTTT
V gene: TRBV12-3/TRBV12-4; D gene: NA; J gene: TRBJ2-2; clone size: NA; CDR3 protein: CASIPGTPPVGELFF; CDR3 DNA: TGTGCCAGCATCCCCGGGACCCCCCCGGTCGGGGAGCTGTTTTTT
V gene: TRBV10-3; D gene: NA; J gene: TRBJ1-1; clone size: many; CDR3 protein: CAISPGGGETEAFF; CDR3 DNA: TGTGCCATCAGTCCGGGAGGGGGGGAAACTGAAGCTTTCTTT
V gene: TRBV5-1; D gene: NA; J gene: TRBJ1-1; clone size: NA; CDR3 protein: CASSIEWDPNQAFF; CDR3 DNA: TGCGCCAGCAGCATTGAATGGGATCCAAACCAAGCTTTCTTT
V gene: TRBV10-3; D gene: NA; J gene: TRBJ1-2; clone size: few; CDR3 protein: CAISCVGGCYGYTF; CDR3 DNA: TGTGCCATCAGTTGTGTTGGAGGGTGCTATGGCTACACCTTC
V gene: TRBV20-1; D gene: NA; J gene: TRBJ2-5; clone size: many; CDR3 protein: CSARARETQYF; CDR3 DNA: TGCAGTGCTAGAGCTAGGGAGACCCAGTACTTC
V gene: TRBV12-3/TRBV12-4; D gene: NA; J gene: TRBJ2-2; clone size: few; CDR3 protein: CASSAAGGTTGELFF; CDR3 DNA: TGTGCCAGCAGTGCGGCGGGTGGTACCACCGGGGAGCTGTTTTTT
V gene: TRBV3-1; D gene: TRBD1; J gene: TRBJ1-2; clone size: NA; CDR3 protein: CASSQDPGGSGYTF; CDR3 DNA: TGTGCCAGCAGCCAAGATCCAGGGGGCAGTGGCTACACCTTC
V gene: TRBV12-3/TRBV12-4; D gene: TRBD2; J gene: TRBJ2-5; clone size: few; CDR3 protein: CASSNSLAGGETQYF; CDR3 DNA: TGTGCCAGCAGTAACTCTTTAGCGGGAGGGGAGACCCAGTACTTC
V gene: TRBV29-1; D gene: NA; J gene: TRBJ1-5; clone size: NA; CDR3 protein: CSVAGASNQPQHF; CDR3 DNA: TGCAGCGTGGCAGGAGCCAGTAATCAGCCCCAGCACTTT
V gene: TRBV6-4; D gene: TRBD2; J gene: TRBJ2-1; clone size: medium-sized; CDR3 protein: CASSEGLAGDNEQFF; CDR3 DNA: TGTGCCAGCAGTGAGGGACTAGCGGGGGACAATGAGCAGTTCTTC
V gene: TRBV5-1; D gene: NA; J gene: TRBJ2-1; clone size: many; CDR3 protein: CASSPDQIRGLFF; CDR3 DNA: TGCGCCAGCAGCCCCGACCAAATCAGGGGTCTGTTCTTC
V gene: TRBV19; D gene: NA; J gene: TRBJ1-1; clone size: many; CDR3 protein: CASMTEMNTEAFF; CDR3 DNA: TGTGCCAGTATGACCGAGATGAACACTGAAGCTTTCTTT
V gene: TRBV30; D gene: NA; J gene: TRBJ1-3; clone size: many; CDR3 protein: CAWSIGSSGNTIYF; CDR3 DNA: TGTGCCTGGAGTATAGGGAGCTCTGGAAACACCATATATTTT
V gene: TRBV6-2/TRBV6-3; D gene: NA; J gene: TRBJ1-2; clone size: few; CDR3 protein: CAAALRDNYGYTF; CDR3 DNA: TGTGCAGCTGCTCTCCGGGACAACTATGGCTACACCTTC
V gene: TRBV12-3/TRBV12-4; D gene: NA; J gene: TRBJ1-5; clone size: many; CDR3 protein: CASTWGGGQPQHF; CDR3 DNA: TGTGCCAGCACCTGGGGGGGCGGGCAGCCCCAGCATTTT
V gene: TRBV30; D gene: TRBD1; J gene: TRBJ1-3; clone size: many; CDR3 protein: CAWSVRGQPSSGNTIYF; CDR3 DNA: TGTGCCTGGAGTGTACGGGGACAGCCCTCCTCTGGAAACACCATATATTTT
V gene: TRBV10-3; D gene: TRBD1; J gene: TRBJ2-2; clone size: medium-sized; CDR3 protein: CAISDRGLVTGELFF; CDR3 DNA: TGTGCCATCAGCGACAGGGGGCTGGTCACCGGGGAGCTGTTTTTT
V gene: TRBV4-1; D gene: NA; J gene: TRBJ1-5; clone size: many; CDR3 protein: CASSQEQNNQPQHF; CDR3 DNA: TGCGCCAGCAGCCAAGAACAGAACAATCAGCCCCAGCATTTT